These 11 T cell receptor beta chains share one sample of origin, sequenced in a study of beta chain features in type 1 diabetes. Expressed TCRB transcripts were sequenced because the isolated RNA had all been reverse transcribed beforehand. Measured with immunoSEQ multiplex PCR; TCRdb has only the in-frame clones, and not every one. Of under 450,000 clones listed, roughly 14% were seen once; the top ten hold roughly 0.033%. The sample comprised naive CD4+ T cells from blood. The receptors were sampled from a man younger than 45 in good health.

This clone was counted a few times. The rearrangement joins TRBV10-3 to TRBJ2-3; 12 bases agree with TRBD2. This CDR3 contains 16 residues. With V trimmed by 10 bases and J by 4 bases, 12 bases remained unmatched. Germline V gene sequence: CDR1 ENHRY, CDR2 SYGVKD. DNA for the CDR3: TGTGCCACCCAGACTAGCGGGAGATCATATTCAGATACGCAGTATTTT. It encodes CATQTSGRSYSDTQYF.

The rearrangement joins TRBV5-4 to TRBJ2-7; 8 bases map to TRBD1. CDR3 length equals 16 residues. CDR1 is SGHNT and CDR2 is YYREEE in the germline V gene (reference sequence). Trimming cost V 4 bases and J 1 base; bases outside gene matches: 10. CDR3 DNA sequence: TGTGCCAGCAGCCCCAGGGCACAGGGGGGTTCCTACGAGCAGTACTTC. This gives the protein CASSPRAQGGSYEQYF.

Written as DNA, the CDR3 is TGTGCCAGCGCCCCAGGCGGCGGGAGGGCCAACACAGATACGCAGTATTTT. This gives the protein CASAPGGGRANTDTQYF. The chain has TRBV7-9 and TRBJ2-3; TRBD2 matches at 9 bases. The germline gives CDR1 SEHNR, CDR2 FQNEAQ (reference sequence). This CDR3 comprises 17 residues. The junction had 14 bases not matched to a gene; V was cut back by 8 bases and J by 2 bases.

Here the CDR3 reads CASREGRGGYTF. The CDR3 nucleotides are TGTGCCTCAAGGGAAGGGAGGGGTGGCTACACCTTC. The chain has TRBV25-1 and TRBJ1-2, with D possibly TRBD1 on 5 matching bases. Per the germline V gene, CDR1 is MGHDK and CDR2 is SYGVNS. The CDR3 is made up of 12 amino acids. Trimming pared 11 bases from V and 7 bases from J, leaving 17 bases between.

The chain carries TRBV5-6 and TRBJ1-1; D not resolved. Trimming removed 2 bases at V and 2 bases at J, with 10 bases between. Germline CDR1 SGHDT, CDR2 YYEEEE. The CDR3 is 14 amino acids. The CDR3 DNA is TGTGCCAGCAGCTTCGGGCAGTCTAACACTGAAGCTTTCTTT. The encoded protein is CASSFGQSNTEAFF.

V usage is TRBV9 and J usage is TRBJ2-4, with 7 bases identical to TRBD1. Germline V CDR1 and CDR2: SGDLS, YYNGEE. CDR3 length equals 18 residues. Unmatched junction bases numbered 13, after V lost 0 bases and J lost 4 bases. The CDR3 sequence is CASSVAVNQGTEKNIQYF. The CDR3 coding sequence is TGTGCCAGCAGCGTAGCCGTCAATCAAGGGACAGAAAAAAACATTCAGTACTTC.

The chain joins TRBV7-9 to TRBJ2-1; TRBD2 is a possible D gene (6 bases). The CDR3 totals 12 residues. Germline V lookup: CDR1 SEHNR, CDR2 FQNEAQ (reference sequence). Trimming pared 1 base from V and 11 bases from J, leaving 9 bases between. The CDR3 region is CASSLGRGQQFF. The CDR3 DNA sequence: TGTGCCAGCAGCTTAGGGCGGGGACAGCAGTTCTTC.

There are a few counts of this clone. J is TRBJ2-7 and V is TRBV6-5; 8 positions match TRBD1. Unmatched junction bases numbered 8, after V lost 11 bases and J lost 2 bases. The CDR3 runs 13 residues. Looked up from germline, CDR1 is MNHEY and CDR2 is SVGAGI. For the CDR3, the DNA is TGTGCCGCCCAAGGACAGGGAGCCTACGAGCAGTACTTC. Translating it yields CAAQGQGAYEQYF.

The chain joins TRBV10-3 to TRBJ2-1, with unresolved D. There are 13 residues in the CDR3. V lost 9 bases and J 3 bases, leaving 12 bases between the germline ends. The germline V gene has CDR1 ENHRY and CDR2 SYGVKD. DNA for the CDR3: TGTGCCATAGGTCCCCCGGGCTACAATGAGCAGTTCTTC. Residues: CAIGPPGYNEQFF.

This clone appeared many times. The genes are TRBV4-3 and TRBJ2-3; a possible D gene is TRBD2 (5 bases). With 0 bases removed from V and 5 bases from J, the gap between germline ends came to 9 bases. This CDR3 comprises 14 residues. CDR1 LGHNA and CDR2 YSLEER come from the germline V gene. The CDR3 region has the DNA TGCGCCAGCAGCCAAGAAGGAGGTGGAGATACGCAGTATTTT. Amino acid sequence: CASSQEGGGDTQYF.

The rearrangement links TRBV29-1 to TRBJ2-1; D not certain. Germline CDR1 is SQVTM and CDR2 is ANQGSEA. The CDR3 contains 10 residues. V lost 2 bases to trimming and J lost 12 bases, with 8 bases between them. CDR3 amino acids: CSVEREAQFF. Written as DNA, the CDR3 is TGCAGCGTTGAAAGGGAAGCGCAGTTCTTC.